This T cell receptor (beta chain) was observed in a study of T cells in Graves' hyperthyroidism and ophthalmopathy. Whole-study findings and limits: In validation, the model predicted ophthalmopathy. These predictions came a median about 6.5 months before onset.

The sample holds many counts of this clonotype. Its antigen is not identified. TCR beta CDR3 region amplification was performed from RNA transcripts. A first-round RT-PCR of the TCR CDR3 used the HTBI primer set. MiXCR was run by TCRdb on the multiplex PCR reads, yielding one entry per CDR3 protein. The table shows about 400,000 distinct CDR3 sequences, with around 14% occurring only once. The CDR3 contains 16 residues. Trimming removed 1 base at V and 8 bases at J, with 18 bases between. The germline CDR1 and CDR2 sequences are LGHDT and YNNKEL (reference sequence). The receptor was derived from a woman in her 30s with Graves' hyperthyroidism. Sequencing was carried out using blood. The genes are TRBV3-1 and TRBJ2-1, with D perhaps matching TRBD1 (5 bases). DNA of the CDR3: TGTGCCAGCAGCCAAGTTAATCAGGGTGGGTCGGATGAGCAGTTCTTC. Translated, it gives CASSQVNQGGSDEQFF.